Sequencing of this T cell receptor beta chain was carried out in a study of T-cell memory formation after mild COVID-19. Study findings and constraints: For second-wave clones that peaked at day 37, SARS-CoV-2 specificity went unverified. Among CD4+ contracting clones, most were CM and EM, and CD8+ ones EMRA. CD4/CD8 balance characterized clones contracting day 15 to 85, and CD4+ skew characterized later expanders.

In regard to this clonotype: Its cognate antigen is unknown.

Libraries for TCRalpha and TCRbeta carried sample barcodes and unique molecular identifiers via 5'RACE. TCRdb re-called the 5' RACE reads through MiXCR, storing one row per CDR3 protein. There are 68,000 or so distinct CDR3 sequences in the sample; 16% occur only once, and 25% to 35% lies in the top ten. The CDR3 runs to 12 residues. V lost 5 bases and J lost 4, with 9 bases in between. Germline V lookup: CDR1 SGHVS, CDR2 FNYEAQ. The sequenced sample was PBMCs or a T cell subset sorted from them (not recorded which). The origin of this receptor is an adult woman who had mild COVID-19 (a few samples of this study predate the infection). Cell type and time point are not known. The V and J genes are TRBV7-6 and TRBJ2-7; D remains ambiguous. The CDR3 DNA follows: TGTGCCAGCAGCCCTGCGAGTTACGAGCAGTACTTC. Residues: CASSPASYEQYF.